Presented here are 18 T cell receptor beta chains from one specimen sequenced in a study of blood T cell repertoires in COVID-19 (dated by TCRdb to about 2020). Library prep was done by the immunoSEQ multiplex PCR assay. TCRdb obtained this table from immuneACCESS and retained in-frame rearrangements with V and J assigned. These tables miss some clones; where compared with another copy, unresolved V genes account for less than half of the shortfall, and the remainder is unexplained. In all, the sample holds about 140,000 clones, and 82% of those were seen once. The ten largest clones represent around 4% of the sample. Source material: peripheral blood. The source is a woman of 80 years or more with acute or convalescent COVID-19.

V is TRBV5-4 and J is TRBJ2-4, with D possibly TRBD1 on 5 matching bases. V was pared by 7 bases and J by 0 bases, with 11 bases between. Looked up from germline, CDR1 is SGHNT and CDR2 is YYREEE (reference sequence). The CDR3 loop spans 14 amino acids. DNA of the CDR3: TGTGCCAGCGGCTCAGGGCTAGCCAAAAACATTCAGTACTTC. Its translation: CASGSGLAKNIQYF.

The chain combines TRBV28 with TRBJ2-7; 7 nucleotides line up with TRBD2. CDR3 length equals 15 residues. The germline gives CDR1 MDHEN, CDR2 SYDVKM. V lost 5 bases to trimming and J lost 2 bases; unmatched junction nucleotides: 9. As DNA, the CDR3 is TGTGCCAGCAGTCGGCGGGAGTGGAGCACCTACGAGCAGTACTTC. Translation gives CASSRREWSTYEQYF. Variable domain in full (rest from reference TRBV28 and TRBJ2-7): DVKVTQSSRYLVKRTGEKVFLECVQDMDHENMFWYRQDPGLGLRLIYFSYDVKMKEKGDIPEGYSVSREKKERFSLILESASTNQTSMYLCASSRREWSTYEQYFGPGTRLTVT.

The chain carries TRBV28 and TRBJ1-3; D gene ambiguous. This CDR3 is 16 amino acids long. Germline V gene data show CDR1 as MDHEN and CDR2 as SYDVKM. V shed 2 bases and J shed 0 bases, with 11 bases lying between them. CDR3 sequence: CASSLLGGGSGNTIYF. The CDR3 coding sequence is TGTGCCAGCAGTTTACTCGGAGGAGGCTCTGGAAACACCATATATTTT.

The chain has TRBV7-3 and TRBJ1-1; tentative D call: TRBD1 (6 bases). Germline values: CDR1 SGHTA, CDR2 FQGTGA. The V end lost 4 bases, the J end lost 9 bases, and 18 bases lay between the germline ends. This CDR3 region has 14 residues. The CDR3 sequence: CASSSGVAPLKAFF. The CDR3 DNA reads TGTGCCAGCAGCTCAGGGGTGGCTCCATTAAAAGCTTTCTTT.

The rearrangement uses TRBV3-1 (or the pseudogene TRBV3-2) and TRBJ2-5, with D unresolved. The germline V and J ends were trimmed by 1 base and 5 bases, with 8 bases remaining between them. The CDR3 has 13 amino acids. CDR1 LGHDT and CDR2 YNNKEL come from the germline V gene (reference sequence). The CDR3 sequence is CASSQVSVETQYF. Here the CDR3 DNA reads TGTGCCAGCAGCCAAGTATCTGTGGAGACCCAGTACTTC.

The V and J genes are TRBV30 and TRBJ1-2; D gene ambiguous. Per the germline V gene, CDR1 is GTSNPN and CDR2 is SVGIG (reference sequence). The CDR3 extends over 12 amino acids. The germline V and J ends were trimmed by 4 bases and 5 bases, with 11 bases remaining between them. In DNA form, the CDR3 reads TGTGCCTGGACAGGCACAAATTATGGCTACACCTTC. Protein sequence: CAWTGTNYGYTF.

V is TRBV11-2 and J is TRBJ2-2, with a possible D match to TRBD1 (5 bases). V was cut by 5 bases and J by 2 bases, with 15 bases left in between. Germline V gene sequence: CDR1 SGHAT, CDR2 FQNNGV. CDR3 size: 16 residues. The DNA of the CDR3 is TGTGCCAGCAGCCCTATAGGACACCTTAACACCGGGGAGCTGTTTTTT. Translation: CASSPIGHLNTGELFF.

CDR3 in amino acids: CASSFDSNTDTQYF. CDR3 nucleotide sequence: TGTGCCAGCAGCTTTGACTCTAACACAGATACGCAGTATTTT. This sequence joins TRBV5-4 and TRBJ2-3; D remains unclear. The V gene lost 2 bases and the J gene lost 2 bases, with 9 bases spanning the gap. The CDR3 has 14 amino acids. In germline, CDR1 is SGHNT, CDR2 YYREEE (reference sequence).

The V call is TRBV19, the J call TRBJ2-1, with 8 bases matching TRBD2. Germline-derived CDR1 and CDR2 are LNHDA and SQIVND (reference sequence). There are 14 residues in the CDR3. Unmatched junction bases numbered 5, after V lost 5 bases and J lost 5 bases. The DNA for the CDR3 is TGTGCCAGTAGTGTGACTAGCGCCCACAATGAGCAGTTCTTC. Its protein product is CASSVTSAHNEQFF.

This clone has just a few counts. This chain joins TRBV19 and TRBJ2-3; 9 positions agree with TRBD1. This CDR3 has 15 amino acids. V lost 6 bases to trimming and J lost 3 bases; unmatched junction nucleotides: 7. Germline V gene sequence: CDR1 LNHDA, CDR2 SQIVND (reference sequence). The CDR3 DNA reads TGTGCCAGTAGCCACGGGACAGGGAGGACAGATACGCAGTATTTT. Translated, it gives CASSHGTGRTDTQYF.

V usage is TRBV7-2 and J usage is TRBJ2-2; possibly TRBD1 for D (5 bases). This CDR3 has 13 residues. V shed 5 bases and J shed 7 bases, with 11 bases lying between them. The germline V gene encodes CDR1 SGHTA and CDR2 FQGNSA. The CDR3 loop is CASSTRTRGELFF. The CDR3 DNA follows: TGTGCCAGCAGCACCCGGACACGCGGGGAGCTGTTTTTT. The complete variable domain, with remaining parts taken from reference TRBV7-2 and TRBJ2-2, reads GAGVSQSPSNKVTEKGKDVELRCDPISGHTALYWYRQSLGQGLEFLIYFQGNSAPDKSGLPSDRFSAERTGGSVSTLTIQRTQQEDSAVYLCASSTRTRGELFFGEGSRLTVL.

The chain is built from TRBV2 and TRBJ2-3; 8 nucleotides agree with TRBD2. This CDR3 is 15 amino acids long. The junction had 2 bases not matched to a gene; V was cut back by 3 bases and J by 0 bases. Per the germline V gene, CDR1 is SNHLY and CDR2 is FYNNEI. In DNA, the CDR3 is TGTGCCAGCAGTGATGCTAGCGGGAGCACAGATACGCAGTATTTT. Amino acids: CASSDASGSTDTQYF.

This sequence joins TRBV5-1 and TRBJ2-1; 7 nucleotides line up with TRBD2. The CDR3 spans 17 residues. The V gene end was trimmed by 0 bases and the J gene end by 1 base; junction bases not matched to a gene: 7. Germline CDR1 is SGHRS and CDR2 is YFSETQ. This CDR3 is CASSLDGRESSYNEQFF. The CDR3 coding sequence is TGCGCCAGCAGCTTGGACGGGCGGGAGTCGTCCTACAATGAGCAGTTCTTC.

This chain joins TRBV3-1 (or the pseudogene TRBV3-2) and TRBJ1-1, with unresolved D. Germline values: CDR1 LGHDT, CDR2 YNNKEL (reference sequence). The CDR3 is made up of 18 amino acids. Trimming removed 0 bases from V and 0 bases from J, with 17 bases in between. CDR3 region: CASSQESLLGRLNTEAFF. The CDR3 bases are TGTGCCAGCAGCCAAGAGTCCCTTTTGGGCAGGTTGAACACTGAAGCTTTCTTT.

The gene calls are TRBV25-1 and TRBJ1-1; 9 positions match TRBD1. The CDR3 totals 13 residues. The V segment lost 6 bases and the J segment 5 bases; nucleotides outside the gene matches: 4. Germline V gene sequence: CDR1 MGHDK, CDR2 SYGVNS. The CDR3 reads CASSGTGRTEAFF. CDR3 coding DNA: TGTGCCAGCAGCGGGACAGGGAGAACTGAAGCTTTCTTT.

The gene calls are TRBV9 and TRBJ2-2, with 8 bases that match TRBD1. Trimming cost V 0 bases and J 4 bases; bases outside gene matches: 8. There are 17 residues in the CDR3. In germline, CDR1 is SGDLS, CDR2 YYNGEE. The chain's CDR3 is CASSVGVRTGSTGELFF. The CDR3 nucleotides read TGTGCCAGCAGCGTAGGTGTGAGGACAGGGTCCACCGGGGAGCTGTTTTTT.

The rearrangement uses TRBV5-1 and TRBJ1-2; TRBD1 matches 7 bases. CDR3 size: 13 residues. V gave up 2 bases and J gave up 5 bases; unmatched junction bases: 3. Per germline, CDR1 SGHRS and CDR2 YFSETQ. The CDR3 DNA reads TGCGCCAGCAGCTTCGACAGGGTGTATGGCTACACCTTC. This translates into CASSFDRVYGYTF.

The genes are TRBV7-9 and TRBJ2-1; TRBD1 aligns across 8 bases. The CDR3 runs to 16 residues. With V trimmed by 4 bases and J by 3 bases, 8 bases remained unmatched. The germline V gene has CDR1 SEHNR and CDR2 FQNEAQ (reference sequence). The CDR3: CASSSTDREHYNEQFF. As DNA, the CDR3 is TGTGCCAGCAGCTCTACGGACAGGGAACACTACAATGAGCAGTTCTTC.